Below are 23 T cell receptor beta chains sequenced from a single sample in a study of T cell changes during pregnancy in multiple sclerosis. Data came from immunoSEQ multiplex PCR; TCRdb stores just in-frame clones and leaves some out. The profile shows around 56,000 clones, about nine tenths of them singletons. Specimen: peripheral blood, collected in the first trimester of pregnancy. Receptor source: a female donor in good health, enrolled as a control in a pregnancy study.

V and J are TRBV7-6 and TRBJ1-5; the D gene is possibly TRBD1 (5 bases). Per the germline V gene, CDR1 is SGHVS and CDR2 is FNYEAQ. The CDR3 runs to 15 residues. The V end lost 2 bases, the J end lost 1 base, and 9 bases lay between the germline ends. This CDR3 reads CASSLQEGSNQPQHF. CDR3 nucleotide sequence: TGTGCCAGCAGCTTACAGGAGGGGAGCAATCAGCCCCAGCATTTT.

The V and J genes are TRBV28 and TRBJ1-1; 7 nucleotides match TRBD1. The CDR3 length is 17 residues. CDR1 is MDHEN, CDR2 SYDVKM, per germline. V shed 5 bases and J 1 base; nucleotides not matched to a gene: 13. The CDR3 sequence: CASSLFKNRGANTEAFF. The CDR3 DNA follows: TGTGCCAGCAGTCTCTTTAAGAACAGGGGAGCGAACACTGAAGCTTTCTTT.

The chain is built from TRBV6-6 and TRBJ2-5; D gene uncertain. Trimming took 4 bases from V and 1 from J, leaving 7 bases between them. The germline CDR1 and CDR2 sequences are MNHNY and SVGAGI (reference sequence). The CDR3 runs to 13 residues. CDR3 region: CASSSQAQETQYF. The CDR3 DNA follows: TGTGCCAGCAGTTCGCAGGCCCAAGAGACCCAGTACTTC.

The gene calls are TRBV19 and TRBJ1-2, with a tentative D call TRBD1 (5 bases). The CDR3 is 12 amino acids. V lost 8 bases and J 7 bases, leaving 14 bases between the germline ends. Germline CDR1 LNHDA, CDR2 SQIVND (reference sequence). The CDR3 region is CASLSRDRGYTF. In DNA, the CDR3 is TGTGCCAGTCTGAGCAGGGATCGTGGCTACACCTTC.

The chain recombines TRBV27 with TRBJ2-3; 9 bases fit TRBD1. Per germline, CDR1 MNHEY and CDR2 SMNVEV (reference sequence). V dropped 0 bases and J dropped 3; count of bases not matched to a gene: 7. This CDR3 has 17 residues. For the CDR3, the DNA is TGTGCCAGCAGTTTATCGGGGGGGACAGGGAGGACAGATACGCAGTATTTT. The encoded protein is CASSLSGGTGRTDTQYF.

This chain joins TRBV5-1 and TRBJ2-7; D is perhaps TRBD1 (5 bases). This CDR3 has 15 amino acids. The germline gives CDR1 SGHRS, CDR2 YFSETQ. V lost 2 bases to trimming and J lost 4 bases, with 16 bases between them. CDR3 in DNA: TGCGCCAGCAGCTTAGCAGCTGGGGCCGCATACGAGCAGTACTTC. It encodes CASSLAAGAAYEQYF.

The V gene is TRBV30, the J gene TRBJ2-7; D call uncertain. The germline V gene encodes CDR1 GTSNPN and CDR2 SVGIG (reference sequence). There are 13 residues in the CDR3. Trimming removed 4 bases from V and 6 bases from J, with 16 bases in between. The DNA for the CDR3 is TGTGCCTGGACTAACCTCCCCTCCGGCGAGCAGTACTTC. It is translated as CAWTNLPSGEQYF.

The V call is TRBV6-1, the J call TRBJ2-7; 9 nucleotides agree with TRBD2. V was clipped by 0 bases and J by 1 base; unmatched bases: 4. Germline V gives CDR1 MNHNS, CDR2 SASEGT. The CDR3 is made up of 16 amino acids. CDR3 in amino acids: CASSEAPAGGSYEQYF. Here the CDR3 DNA reads TGTGCCAGCAGTGAAGCACCAGCGGGGGGATCCTACGAGCAGTACTTC.

The gene calls are TRBV6-1 and TRBJ2-2; D perhaps matches TRBD2 (6 bases). Germline CDR1 MNHNS, CDR2 SASEGT. CDR3 length: 13 amino acids. The V end lost 10 bases, the J end lost 6 bases, and 15 bases lay between the germline ends. The CDR3 sequence is CATLVGEAGELFF. CDR3 nucleotide sequence: TGTGCCACCCTAGTGGGGGAGGCCGGGGAGCTGTTTTTT.

This clone appeared once. This chain uses TRBV27 with TRBJ2-1; D is undetermined. The ends were cut back, 5 bases at V and 2 bases at J, with 7 bases in the middle. CDR3 size: 13 residues. Per the germline V gene, CDR1 is MNHEY and CDR2 is SMNVEV (reference sequence). DNA of the CDR3: TGTGCCAGCAGTCCTAGTGCCTACAATGAGCAGTTCTTC. Translated, it gives CASSPSAYNEQFF.

J is TRBJ2-7 and V is TRBV19, with 11 bases that match TRBD1. Germline V lookup: CDR1 LNHDA, CDR2 SQIVND (reference sequence). This CDR3 region has 15 residues. The ends lost 5 bases at V and 4 bases at J; junction bases unmatched: 7. CDR3 nucleotides: TGTGCCAGTAGTTCGCCCGGGACAGGGGGTTACGAGCAGTACTTC. Protein sequence: CASSSPGTGGYEQYF.

V and J are TRBV4-2 and TRBJ2-3; 8 bases line up with TRBD2. The germline V gene encodes CDR1 LGHNA and CDR2 YNFKEQ. The CDR3 consists of 18 residues. The ends lost 0 bases at V and 0 bases at J; junction bases unmatched: 8. The chain's CDR3 is CASSQDLRRGASTDTQYF. CDR3 in DNA: TGTGCCAGCAGCCAAGATCTTCGGCGGGGGGCTAGCACAGATACGCAGTATTTT.

The chain combines TRBV5-6 with TRBJ2-7, with D possibly being TRBD1 (6 bases). Trimming left V 0 bases short and J 3 bases short, with 16 bases between. The CDR3 consists of 16 residues. Germline V gene lookup returns CDR1 SGHDT and CDR2 YYEEEE. CDR3: CASSLAGVGAGYEQYF. CDR3 sequence (DNA): TGTGCCAGCAGCTTGGCCGGTGTGGGGGCCGGCTACGAGCAGTACTTC.

The gene calls are TRBV10-3 and TRBJ2-3; D remains unclear. The germline V and J ends were trimmed by 0 bases and 3 bases, with 7 bases remaining between them. CDR1 and CDR2 (germline): ENHRY, SYGVKD. The CDR3 covers 14 residues. The CDR3 region has the DNA TGTGCCATCAGTGAGTCTTGGCAGACAGATACGCAGTATTTT. Translation: CAISESWQTDTQYF.

This clone occurred once. The chain links TRBV5-5 to TRBJ2-3, with TRBD2 matching over 8 bases. Germline-derived CDR1 and CDR2 are SGHKS and YYEKEE (reference sequence). This CDR3 contains 14 residues. V lost 6 bases to trimming and J lost 7 bases; unmatched junction nucleotides: 10. CDR3 residues: CASNTGGGRYTQYF. Written as DNA, the CDR3 is TGTGCCAGCAACACCGGGGGGGGGCGATATACGCAGTATTTT.

This rearrangement joins TRBV10-1 to TRBJ1-2; 7 nucleotides agree with TRBD1. This CDR3 has 12 residues. Per germline, CDR1 WNHNN and CDR2 SYGVQD (reference sequence). V shed 9 bases and J 5 bases; nucleotides not matched to a gene: 6. DNA for the CDR3: TGCGCCAGGCCGGGACAGTCTTATGGCTACACCTTC. Its translation is CARPGQSYGYTF.

The chain recombines TRBV5-1 with TRBJ2-1, with D tentatively TRBD2 (5 bases). Germline values: CDR1 SGHRS, CDR2 YFSETQ. CDR3 length: 17 residues. V was clipped by 0 bases and J by 7 bases, with 20 bases between them. The CDR3 DNA is TGCGCCAGCAGCTTGGCCGGGGTCAAATTCTCACCAAATGAGCAGTTCTTC. It codes for CASSLAGVKFSPNEQFF. The full variable domain, with the rest looked up from reference TRBV5-1 and TRBJ2-1, is KAGVTQTPRYLIKTRGQQVTLSCSPISGHRSVSWYQQTPGQGLQFLFEYFSETQRNKGNFPGRFSGRQFSNSRSEMNVSTLELGDSALYLCASSLAGVKFSPNEQFFGPGTRLTVL.

The chain couples TRBV5-8 to TRBJ1-2; 9 bases fit TRBD1. Germline CDR1 and CDR2: SGHTS and YDEGEE. This CDR3 comprises 14 residues. V lost 4 bases to trimming and J lost 2 bases; unmatched junction nucleotides: 3. This CDR3 reads CASSPDRGNYGYTF. The CDR3 DNA reads TGTGCCAGCAGCCCGGACAGGGGAAACTATGGCTACACCTTC.

This clone was counted a single time. The genes are TRBV28 and TRBJ1-5; D perhaps matches TRBD1 (5 bases). Trimming pared 2 bases from V and 8 bases from J, leaving 16 bases between. Germline V gene sequence: CDR1 MDHEN, CDR2 SYDVKM. The CDR3 consists of 15 residues. This chain's CDR3 is CASSLGGAAREPQHF. The CDR3 DNA reads TGTGCCAGCAGTTTAGGTGGGGCAGCCCGGGAGCCCCAGCATTTT.

This chain uses TRBV5-1 with TRBJ1-2; 7 positions match TRBD1. Germline V CDR1 and CDR2: SGHRS, YFSETQ. The V segment lost 4 bases and the J segment 8 bases; nucleotides outside the gene matches: 8. CDR3 length: 13 residues. In DNA, the CDR3 is TGCGCCAGCAGCAGTCCGGGACAGTGGGGCTACACCTTC. Protein sequence: CASSSPGQWGYTF.

This clone was recorded once. This chain links TRBV6-7 with TRBJ2-7, with 15 bases aligning to TRBD2. TRBV6-7 is placed among ORFs of uncertain function. The V gene end was trimmed by 4 bases and the J gene end by 5 bases; junction bases not matched to a gene: 15. The CDR3 spans 19 residues. This chain's CDR3 is CASSSPGLAGGVAPNEQYF. The CDR3 DNA sequence: TGTGCCAGCAGTTCCCCCGGACTAGCGGGAGGGGTGGCTCCGAACGAGCAGTACTTC.

This chain joins TRBV7-9 and TRBJ2-1; 10 bases match TRBD2. Germline assignment: CDR1 SEHNR and CDR2 FQNEAQ (reference sequence). This CDR3 has 15 amino acids. Trimming removed 5 bases from V and 8 bases from J; junction bases left unmatched: 9. The DNA for the CDR3 is TGTGCCAGCAGCCCCCTAGCGGGAGTTGTCTATGAGCAGTTCTTC. Amino acid sequence: CASSPLAGVVYEQFF.

The chain employs TRBV5-4 and TRBJ2-3, with D unresolved. Germline V lookup: CDR1 SGHNT, CDR2 YYREEE (reference sequence). This CDR3 is built from 15 residues. V was shortened by 0 bases and J by 3 bases, with 11 bases between the two germline ends. The CDR3 coding sequence is TGTGCCAGCAGCTTGGGTCCTCGGTGGACAGATACGCAGTATTTT. Amino acid sequence: CASSLGPRWTDTQYF. Complete variable domain (other parts from reference TRBV5-4 and TRBJ2-3): ETGVTQSPTHLIKTRGQQVTLRCSSQSGHNTVSWYQQALGQGPQFIFQYYREEENGRGNFPPRFSGLQFPNYSSELNVNALELDDSALYLCASSLGPRWTDTQYFGPGTRLTVL.